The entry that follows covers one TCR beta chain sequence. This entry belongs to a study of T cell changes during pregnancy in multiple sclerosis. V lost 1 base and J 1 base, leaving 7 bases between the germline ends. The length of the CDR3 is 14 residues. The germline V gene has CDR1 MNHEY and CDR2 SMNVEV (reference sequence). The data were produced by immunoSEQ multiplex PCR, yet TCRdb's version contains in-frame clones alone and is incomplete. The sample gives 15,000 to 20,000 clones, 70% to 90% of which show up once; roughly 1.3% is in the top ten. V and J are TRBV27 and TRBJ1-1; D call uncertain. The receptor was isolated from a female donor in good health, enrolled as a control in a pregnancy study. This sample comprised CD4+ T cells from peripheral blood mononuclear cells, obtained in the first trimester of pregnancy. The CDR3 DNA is TGTGCCAGCAGTTTATATGCAGGGAACACTGAAGCTTTCTTT. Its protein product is CASSLYAGNTEAFF.